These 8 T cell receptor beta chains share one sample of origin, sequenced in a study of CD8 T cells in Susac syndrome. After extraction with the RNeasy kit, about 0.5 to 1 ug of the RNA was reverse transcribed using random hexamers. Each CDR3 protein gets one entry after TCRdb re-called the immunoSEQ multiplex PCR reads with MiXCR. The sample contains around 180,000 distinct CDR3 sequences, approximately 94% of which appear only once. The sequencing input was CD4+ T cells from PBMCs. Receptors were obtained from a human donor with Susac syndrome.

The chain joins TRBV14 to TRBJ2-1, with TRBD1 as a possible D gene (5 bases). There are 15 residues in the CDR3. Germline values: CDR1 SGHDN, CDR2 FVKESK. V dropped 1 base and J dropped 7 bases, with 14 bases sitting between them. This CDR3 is CASSQGPRQYNEQFF. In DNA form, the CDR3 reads TGTGCCAGCAGCCAAGGGCCCCGACAGTATAATGAGCAGTTCTTC.

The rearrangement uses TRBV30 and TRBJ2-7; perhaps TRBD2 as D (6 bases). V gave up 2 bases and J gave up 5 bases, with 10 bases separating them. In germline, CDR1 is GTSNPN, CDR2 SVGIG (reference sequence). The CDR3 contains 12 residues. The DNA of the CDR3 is TGTGCCTGGAGTTGGTGGGAGGACGAGCAGTACTTC. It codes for CAWSWWEDEQYF.

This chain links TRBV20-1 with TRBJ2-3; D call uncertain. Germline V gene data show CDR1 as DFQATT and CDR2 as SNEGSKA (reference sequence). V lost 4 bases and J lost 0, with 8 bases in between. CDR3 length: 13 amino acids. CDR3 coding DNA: TGCAGTGCTAATAGTCCTAGCACAGATACGCAGTATTTT. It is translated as CSANSPSTDTQYF.

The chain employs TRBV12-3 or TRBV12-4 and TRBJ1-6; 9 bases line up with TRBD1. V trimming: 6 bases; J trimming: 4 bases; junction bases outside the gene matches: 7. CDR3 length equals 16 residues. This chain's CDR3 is CASSLQGASYNSPLHF. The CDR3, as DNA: TGTGCCAGCAGCTTACAGGGGGCCAGTTATAATTCACCCCTCCACTTT.

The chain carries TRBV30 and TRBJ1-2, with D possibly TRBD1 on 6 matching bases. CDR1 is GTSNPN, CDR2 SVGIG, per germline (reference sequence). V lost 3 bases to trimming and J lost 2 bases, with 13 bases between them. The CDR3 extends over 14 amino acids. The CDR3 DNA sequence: TGTGCCTGGAGAAATACAGGGTCGAACTATGGCTACACCTTC. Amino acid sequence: CAWRNTGSNYGYTF.

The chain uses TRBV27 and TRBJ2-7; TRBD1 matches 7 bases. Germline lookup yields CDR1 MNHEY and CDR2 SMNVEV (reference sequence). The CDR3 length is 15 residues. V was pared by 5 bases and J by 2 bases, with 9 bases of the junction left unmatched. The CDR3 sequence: CASSSKTGSTYEQYF. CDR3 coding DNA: TGTGCCAGCAGTAGCAAGACAGGGAGCACCTACGAGCAGTACTTC.

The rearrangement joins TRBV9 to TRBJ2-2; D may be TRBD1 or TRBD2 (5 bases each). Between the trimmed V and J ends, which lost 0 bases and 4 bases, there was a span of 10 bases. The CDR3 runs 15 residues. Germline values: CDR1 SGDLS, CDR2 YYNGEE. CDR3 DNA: TGTGCCAGCAGCGTAGGAGGGGATCCCACCGGGGAGCTGTTTTTT. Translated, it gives CASSVGGDPTGELFF.

The DNA for the CDR3 is TGCAGTGCCCCGGACAGGGGGTTGGATGAAGCTTTCTTT. Translating gives CSAPDRGLDEAFF. The V gene is TRBV20-1, the J gene TRBJ1-1; 10 bases line up with TRBD1. Germline CDR1 DFQATT, CDR2 SNEGSKA (reference sequence). V lost 6 bases, J lost 7 bases, and 8 bases stayed unmatched. This CDR3 is 13 amino acids long.